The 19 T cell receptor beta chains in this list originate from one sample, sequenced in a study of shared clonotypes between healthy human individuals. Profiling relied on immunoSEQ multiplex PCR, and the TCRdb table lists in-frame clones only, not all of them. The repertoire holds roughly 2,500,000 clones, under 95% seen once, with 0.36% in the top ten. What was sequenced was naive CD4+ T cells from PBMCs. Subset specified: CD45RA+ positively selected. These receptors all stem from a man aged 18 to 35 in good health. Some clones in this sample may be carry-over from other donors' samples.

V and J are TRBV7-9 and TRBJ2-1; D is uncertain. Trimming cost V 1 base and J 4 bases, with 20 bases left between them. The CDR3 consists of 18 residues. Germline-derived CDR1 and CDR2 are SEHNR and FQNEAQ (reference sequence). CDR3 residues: CASSLGLVSNLGYNEQFF. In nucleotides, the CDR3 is TGTGCCAGCAGCTTAGGGCTAGTGTCCAATCTTGGATACAATGAGCAGTTCTTC.

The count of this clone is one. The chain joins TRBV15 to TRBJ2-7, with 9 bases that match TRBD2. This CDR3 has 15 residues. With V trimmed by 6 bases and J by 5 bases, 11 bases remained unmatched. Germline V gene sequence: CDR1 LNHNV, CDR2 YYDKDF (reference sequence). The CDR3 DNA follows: TGTGCCACCAGTCCGCGTAGCGGGAGTGGGAACGAGCAGTACTTC. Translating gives CATSPRSGSGNEQYF.

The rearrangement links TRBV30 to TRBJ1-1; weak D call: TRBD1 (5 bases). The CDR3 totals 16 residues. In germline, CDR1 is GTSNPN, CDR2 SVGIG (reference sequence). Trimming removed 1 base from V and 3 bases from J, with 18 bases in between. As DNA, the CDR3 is TGTGCCTGGAGTGCCCCTCGGGGGGGGAAGTACACTGAAGCTTTCTTT. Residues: CAWSAPRGGKYTEAFF.

The CDR3 sequence: CASRIQGNEAFF. The CDR3 DNA sequence: TGTGCCAGCAGGATACAGGGGAATGAAGCTTTCTTT. V and J are TRBV28 and TRBJ1-1; TRBD1 aligns across 7 bases. V was clipped by 6 bases and J by 7 bases; unmatched bases: 5. CDR1 and CDR2 (germline): MDHEN, SYDVKM. This CDR3 spans 12 amino acids.

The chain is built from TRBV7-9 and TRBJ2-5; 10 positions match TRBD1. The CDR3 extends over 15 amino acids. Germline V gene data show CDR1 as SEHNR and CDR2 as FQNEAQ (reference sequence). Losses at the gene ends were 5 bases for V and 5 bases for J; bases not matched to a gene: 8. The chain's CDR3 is CASSPKTGGSETQYF. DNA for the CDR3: TGTGCCAGCAGCCCTAAGACAGGGGGCTCGGAGACCCAGTACTTC.

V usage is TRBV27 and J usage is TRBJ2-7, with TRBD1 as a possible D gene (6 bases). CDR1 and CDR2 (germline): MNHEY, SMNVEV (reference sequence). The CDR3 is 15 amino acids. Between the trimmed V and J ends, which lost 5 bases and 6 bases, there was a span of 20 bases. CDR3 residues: CASSQQRDNRVEQYF. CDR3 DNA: TGTGCCAGCAGTCAGCAGAGGGACAATCGCGTCGAGCAGTACTTC.

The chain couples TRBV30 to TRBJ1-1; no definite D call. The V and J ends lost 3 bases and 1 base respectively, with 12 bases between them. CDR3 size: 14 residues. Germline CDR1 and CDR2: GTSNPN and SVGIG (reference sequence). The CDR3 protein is CAWRLALRNTEAFF. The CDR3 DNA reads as TGTGCCTGGAGATTAGCACTCCGGAACACTGAAGCTTTCTTT.

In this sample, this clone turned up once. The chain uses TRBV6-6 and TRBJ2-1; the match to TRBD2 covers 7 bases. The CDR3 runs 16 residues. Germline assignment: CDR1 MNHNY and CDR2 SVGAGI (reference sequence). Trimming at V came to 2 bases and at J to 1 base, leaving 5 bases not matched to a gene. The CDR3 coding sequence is TGTGCCAGCAGTTACGGGCGGGAGAGGTCCTACAATGAGCAGTTCTTC. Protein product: CASSYGRERSYNEQFF.

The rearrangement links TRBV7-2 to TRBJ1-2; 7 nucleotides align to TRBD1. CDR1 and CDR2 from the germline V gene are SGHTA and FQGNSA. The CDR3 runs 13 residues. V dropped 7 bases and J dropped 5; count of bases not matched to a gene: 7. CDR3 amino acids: CASTSTGRYGYTF. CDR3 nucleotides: TGTGCCAGCACCTCGACAGGGAGGTATGGCTACACCTTC.

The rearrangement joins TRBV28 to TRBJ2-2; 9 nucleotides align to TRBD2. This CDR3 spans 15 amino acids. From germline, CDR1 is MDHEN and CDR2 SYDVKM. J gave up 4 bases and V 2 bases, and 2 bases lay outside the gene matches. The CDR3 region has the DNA TGTGCCAGCAGTTTACTAGCGGGACCCACCGGGGAGCTGTTTTTT. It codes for CASSLLAGPTGELFF.

The CDR3, as DNA: TGCAGCGTTGTACAGGGAGATCACGAGCAGTACTTC. Its translation is CSVVQGDHEQYF. V and J are TRBV29-1 and TRBJ2-7; D perhaps matches TRBD1 (6 bases). CDR1 and CDR2 from the germline V gene are SQVTM and ANQGSEA. The CDR3 totals 12 residues. Trimming shortened V by 4 bases and J by 5 bases, and 12 bases separated the two germline ends.

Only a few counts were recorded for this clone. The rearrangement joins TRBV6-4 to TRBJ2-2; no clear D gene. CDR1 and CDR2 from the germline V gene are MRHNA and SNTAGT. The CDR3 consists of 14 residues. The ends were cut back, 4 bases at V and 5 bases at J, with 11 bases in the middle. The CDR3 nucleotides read TGTGCCAGCAGTGTTCAGGACGCAACCGGGGAGCTGTTTTTT. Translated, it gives CASSVQDATGELFF.

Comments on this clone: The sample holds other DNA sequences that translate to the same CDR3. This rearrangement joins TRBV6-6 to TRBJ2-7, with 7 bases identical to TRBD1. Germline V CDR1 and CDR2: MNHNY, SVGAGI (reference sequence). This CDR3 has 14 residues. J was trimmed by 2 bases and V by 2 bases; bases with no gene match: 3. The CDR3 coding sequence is TGTGCCAGCAGTTACCCCGGGACAGCCTACGAGCAGTACTTC. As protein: CASSYPGTAYEQYF.

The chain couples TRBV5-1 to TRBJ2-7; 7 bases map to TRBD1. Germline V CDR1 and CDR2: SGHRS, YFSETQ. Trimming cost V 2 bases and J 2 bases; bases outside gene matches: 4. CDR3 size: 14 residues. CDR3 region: CASSLQGNTYEQYF. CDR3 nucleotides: TGCGCCAGCAGCTTACAGGGGAACACCTACGAGCAGTACTTC.

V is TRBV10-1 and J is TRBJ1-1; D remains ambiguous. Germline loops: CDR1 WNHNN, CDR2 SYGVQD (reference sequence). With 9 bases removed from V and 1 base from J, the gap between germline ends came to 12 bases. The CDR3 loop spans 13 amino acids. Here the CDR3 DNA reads TGCGCCAGTTCACCCCAAGGGAACACTGAAGCTTTCTTT. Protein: CASSPQGNTEAFF.

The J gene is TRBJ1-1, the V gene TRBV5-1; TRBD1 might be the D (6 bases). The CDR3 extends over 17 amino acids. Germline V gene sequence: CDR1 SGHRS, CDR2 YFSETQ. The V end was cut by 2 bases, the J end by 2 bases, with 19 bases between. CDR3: CASSFGSRGGANTEAFF. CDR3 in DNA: TGCGCCAGCAGCTTCGGATCCAGGGGAGGTGCCAACACTGAAGCTTTCTTT.

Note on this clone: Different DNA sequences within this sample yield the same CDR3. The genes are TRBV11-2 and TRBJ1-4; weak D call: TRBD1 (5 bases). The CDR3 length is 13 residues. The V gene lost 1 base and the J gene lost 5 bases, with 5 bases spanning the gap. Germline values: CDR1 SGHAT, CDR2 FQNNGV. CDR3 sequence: CASSLGTNEKLFF. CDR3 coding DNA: TGTGCCAGCAGCTTAGGGACAAATGAAAAACTGTTTTTT.

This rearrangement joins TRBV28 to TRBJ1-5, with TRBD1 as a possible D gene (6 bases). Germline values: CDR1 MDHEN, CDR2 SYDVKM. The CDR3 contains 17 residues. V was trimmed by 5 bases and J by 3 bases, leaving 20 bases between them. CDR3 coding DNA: TGTGCCAGCAGTCCATGGCGCGGGGGCAGGGTCAATCAGCCCCAGCATTTT. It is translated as CASSPWRGGRVNQPQHF.

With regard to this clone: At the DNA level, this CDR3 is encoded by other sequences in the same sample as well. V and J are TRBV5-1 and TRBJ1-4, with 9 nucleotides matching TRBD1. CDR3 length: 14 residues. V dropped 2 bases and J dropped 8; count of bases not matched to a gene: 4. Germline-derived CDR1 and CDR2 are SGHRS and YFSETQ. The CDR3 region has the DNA TGCGCCAGCAGCTTAGGACAGGGGAACGAAAAACTGTTTTTT. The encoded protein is CASSLGQGNEKLFF.